The 30 T cell receptor beta chains below were found in one sample sequenced in a study of blood T cell repertoires in COVID-19. The repertoire was sequenced with immunoSEQ multiplex PCR; TCRdb's copy has only in-frame clones and lacks some. There are 250,000 or so clones in the sample; about 87% occur only once, and about 3.1% lies in the top ten. The sample taken for sequencing was PBMCs or T cells enriched from blood (not recorded which). Receptor source: a middle-aged woman who had been exposed to COVID-19.

This clone was counted a single time. V gene TRBV4-3 combines with J gene TRBJ2-3; 12 bases are shared with TRBD2. This CDR3 is built from 21 residues. V trimming: 1 base; J trimming: 2 bases; junction bases outside the gene matches: 16. Germline V CDR1 and CDR2: LGHNA, YSLEER. CDR3 region: CASSQVGARTSGEWDTDTQYF. CDR3 DNA: TGCGCCAGCAGCCAAGTCGGGGCTCGGACTAGCGGGGAGTGGGACACAGATACGCAGTATTTT.

The J gene is TRBJ2-5, the V gene TRBV5-4; weak D call: TRBD2 (6 bases). Germline CDR1 SGHNT, CDR2 YYREEE (reference sequence). The CDR3 has 14 amino acids. Trimming removed 4 bases at V and 5 bases at J, with 15 bases between. CDR3 DNA: TGTGCCAGCAGCCTGGGGGGTCGGGGGGAGACCCAGTACTTC. This encodes CASSLGGRGETQYF.

This rearrangement joins TRBV5-6 to TRBJ1-5; D is undetermined. Trimming cost V 0 bases and J 6 bases, with 7 bases left between them. Germline V lookup: CDR1 SGHDT, CDR2 YYEEEE. The CDR3 is 13 amino acids. The CDR3 DNA reads as TGTGCCAGCAGCTTGGGGCAAATTCAGCCCCAGCATTTT. Protein: CASSLGQIQPQHF. Looking up the rest from reference TRBV5-6 and TRBJ1-5 gives the full variable domain: DAGVTQSPTHLIKTRGQQVTLRCSPKSGHDTVSWYQQALGQGPQFIFQYYEEEERQRGNFPDRFSGHQFPNYSSELNVNALLLGDSALYLCASSLGQIQPQHFGDGTRLSIL.

The chain employs TRBV27 and TRBJ1-2; no clear D gene. Germline CDR1 reads MNHEY; CDR2 reads SMNVEV (reference sequence). CDR3 length: 14 amino acids. V was shortened by 2 bases and J by 4 bases, with 11 bases between the two germline ends. CDR3 sequence reads: CASSLSSHGYGYTF. CDR3 DNA sequence: TGTGCCAGCAGTTTAAGTTCCCACGGCTATGGCTACACCTTC.

This clone has more than one count but fewer than ten. The CDR3 region has the DNA TGTGCCAGTAGTATTCGGGGACAGCGCGGAAACACCATATATTTT. Its translation: CASSIRGQRGNTIYF. The genes are TRBV19 and TRBJ1-3, with 7 positions matching TRBD1. CDR1 and CDR2 (germline): LNHDA, SQIVND (reference sequence). The CDR3 runs 15 residues. With 3 bases clipped from V and 4 bases from J, the junction kept 6 bases outside the gene matches. The whole variable domain, filled in from reference TRBV19 and TRBJ1-3, reads DGGITQSPKYLFRKEGQNVTLSCEQNLNHDAMYWYRQDPGQGLRLIYYSQIVNDFQKGDIAEGYSVSREKKESFPLTVTSAQKNPTAFYLCASSIRGQRGNTIYFGEGSWLTVV.

The chain recombines TRBV3-1 (or the pseudogene TRBV3-2) with TRBJ2-1; 12 nucleotides agree with TRBD2. Germline trimming cut 1 base from V and 3 bases from J; bases unmatched to any gene: 7. The CDR3 length is 18 residues. In germline, CDR1 is LGHDT, CDR2 YNNKEL (reference sequence). Written as DNA, the CDR3 is TGTGCCAGCAGCCAAGGAGGCACTAGCGGGGGGCTCTACAATGAGCAGTTCTTC. Protein product: CASSQGGTSGGLYNEQFF.

The chain is built from TRBV7-8 and TRBJ1-1; no definite D call. Per the germline V gene, CDR1 is SGHVS and CDR2 is FQNEAQ. Trimming stripped 3 bases from V and 1 base from J, with 9 bases between. The CDR3 runs 14 residues. The CDR3 DNA is TGTGCCAGCAGCTTTGGAACAGCGAACACTGAAGCTTTCTTT. Protein product: CASSFGTANTEAFF.

The chain recombines TRBV18 with TRBJ1-1; 10 bases map to TRBD1. Germline V gene sequence: CDR1 KGHSH, CDR2 LQKENI. V shed 3 bases and J 4 bases; nucleotides not matched to a gene: 11. The CDR3 length is 17 residues. This chain's CDR3 is CASSPPGTGVVGTEAFF. The CDR3 nucleotides are TGTGCCAGCTCACCCCCCGGGACAGGGGTAGTCGGCACTGAAGCTTTCTTT.

This chain connects TRBV7-2 to TRBJ1-5; D remains unclear. CDR1 and CDR2 (germline): SGHTA, FQGNSA. This CDR3 region has 14 residues. Trimming shortened V by 1 base and J by 7 bases, and 11 bases separated the two germline ends. CDR3 loop: CASSLEAVQQPQHF. The CDR3 coding sequence is TGTGCCAGCAGCTTAGAAGCGGTCCAACAGCCCCAGCATTTT.

This chain joins TRBV30 and TRBJ2-3; 10 nucleotides agree with TRBD2. V trimming: 2 bases; J trimming: 4 bases; junction bases outside the gene matches: 6. The CDR3 is made up of 15 amino acids. Germline lookup yields CDR1 GTSNPN and CDR2 SVGIG (reference sequence). The CDR3 reads CAWSKKAGGPDTQYF. CDR3 DNA sequence: TGTGCCTGGAGTAAAAAAGCGGGGGGGCCAGATACGCAGTATTTT.

This clone was detected once. One junction end does not reproduce the germline sequence, and a read error may be involved. The V gene is TRBV5-1, the J gene TRBJ1-1; TRBD1 matches at 11 bases. CDR1 and CDR2 (germline): SGHRS, YFSETQ. This CDR3 region has 18 residues. CDR3 DNA: TGTGCCAGCAGCTTATTAGGGACAGGGGGTTCGTTGAGCACTGAAGCTTTCTTT. Residues: CASSLLGTGGSLSTEAFF.

As to this clone: Within the sample, other DNA sequences also encode this same CDR3. The gene calls are TRBV12-3 or TRBV12-4 and TRBJ1-5; maybe TRBD1 (6 bases). V lost 6 bases and J 4 bases, leaving 10 bases between the germline ends. This CDR3 is built from 13 residues. The CDR3 sequence: CASRPTGNQPQHF. The CDR3, as DNA: TGTGCCAGCAGACCCACAGGGAATCAGCCCCAGCATTTT.

Worth noting for this clone: This sample includes further DNA sequences coding for the same CDR3. V is TRBV7-9 and J is TRBJ1-2; 7 positions match TRBD1. V lost 5 bases to trimming and J lost 2 bases; unmatched junction nucleotides: 2. CDR1 and CDR2 (germline): SEHNR, FQNEAQ (reference sequence). This CDR3 contains 13 residues. CDR3 nucleotides: TGTGCCAGCAGCCAGACAGGGAACTATGGCTACACCTTC. It translates to CASSQTGNYGYTF.

The J gene is TRBJ2-2, the V gene TRBV29-1; 11 bases align to TRBD2. V lost 4 bases to trimming and J lost 1 base; unmatched junction nucleotides: 5. Looked up from germline, CDR1 is SQVTM and CDR2 is ANQGSEA. The CDR3 has 16 amino acids. The CDR3 nucleotides read TGCAGCGTTGGACTAGCGGGGACCGAGAACACCGGGGAGCTGTTTTTT. Amino acids: CSVGLAGTENTGELFF.

The chain has TRBV5-4 and TRBJ1-6; D possibly corresponds to TRBD1 (5 bases). Germline CDR1 and CDR2: SGHNT and YYREEE (reference sequence). This CDR3 spans 16 amino acids. The V and J ends lost 5 bases and 7 bases respectively, with 19 bases between them. The CDR3 reads CASSQVTDIPNSPLHF. The CDR3 DNA is TGTGCCAGCAGTCAGGTCACGGACATTCCCAATTCACCCCTCCACTTT.

The rearrangement joins TRBV2 to TRBJ2-3; D is ambiguous. The CDR3 covers 14 residues. V was shortened by 6 bases and J by 2 bases, with 12 bases between the two germline ends. The V gene's germline CDR1 is SNHLY and CDR2 FYNNEI. CDR3 amino acids: CASRERKYTDTQYF. The CDR3 DNA follows: TGTGCCAGCAGAGAGCGAAAATACACAGATACGCAGTATTTT.

The rearrangement uses TRBV28 and TRBJ1-2, with no clear D. The CDR3 is 12 amino acids. The germline V gene encodes CDR1 MDHEN and CDR2 SYDVKM. Trimming pared 10 bases from V and 2 bases from J, leaving 11 bases between. Here the CDR3 DNA reads TGTGCCATCCTTCGGGGAAACTATGGCTACACCTTC. It codes for CAILRGNYGYTF.

The chain recombines TRBV6-5 with TRBJ1-6; 8 nucleotides align to TRBD1. The germline V gene encodes CDR1 MNHEY and CDR2 SVGAGI. The ends lost 0 bases at V and 10 bases at J; junction bases unmatched: 8. This CDR3 has 16 amino acids. The CDR3 DNA is TGTGCCAGCAGTTACTCCGGTCGACAGGGGAAATCACCCCTCCACTTT. This gives the protein CASSYSGRQGKSPLHF.

Regarding this clone: At one end the junction does not follow the germline gene, possibly because of a read error. J is TRBJ2-1 and V is TRBV5-1, with D hard to call. Germline V CDR1 and CDR2: SGHRS, YFSETQ. The CDR3 length is 13 residues. CDR3 sequence: CASSFQALNEQFF. CDR3 nucleotides: TGTGCCAGCAGCTTCCAAGCCCTTAATGAGCAGTTCTTC.

This chain links TRBV5-4 with TRBJ2-2; D is perhaps TRBD2 (7 bases). V lost 3 bases, J lost 0 bases, and 12 bases lay in between. Per the germline V gene, CDR1 is SGHNT and CDR2 is YYREEE (reference sequence). The CDR3 spans 16 residues. The CDR3 is CASSSQGGANTGELFF. Written as DNA, the CDR3 is TGTGCCAGCAGCTCACAAGGGGGGGCGAACACCGGGGAGCTGTTTTTT. Looking up the rest from reference TRBV5-4 and TRBJ2-2 gives the full variable domain: ETGVTQSPTHLIKTRGQQVTLRCSSQSGHNTVSWYQQALGQGPQFIFQYYREEENGRGNFPPRFSGLQFPNYSSELNVNALELDDSALYLCASSSQGGANTGELFFGEGSRLTVL.

The chain links TRBV11-2 to TRBJ2-3, with TRBD1 identical over 7 bases. The CDR3 has 15 amino acids. Germline CDR1 SGHAT, CDR2 FQNNGV. Germline trimming cut 5 bases from V and 2 bases from J; bases unmatched to any gene: 7. This CDR3 reads CASSHRDRNTDTQYF. The CDR3 DNA is TGTGCCAGCAGCCACCGGGACAGAAACACAGATACGCAGTATTTT.

This clone was found a few times. The genes are TRBV11-2 and TRBJ1-1, with 9 positions matching TRBD1. Germline loops: CDR1 SGHAT, CDR2 FQNNGV. J was trimmed by 5 bases and V by 4 bases; bases with no gene match: 5. The CDR3 runs 14 residues. The CDR3 region is CASSWGTGITEAFF. The CDR3 DNA reads as TGTGCCAGCAGCTGGGGGACAGGGATTACTGAAGCTTTCTTT.

The rearrangement uses TRBV13 and TRBJ2-7; D is perhaps TRBD2 (6 bases). From germline, CDR1 is PRHDT and CDR2 FYEKMQ (reference sequence). Trimming shortened V by 2 bases and J by 3 bases, and 17 bases separated the two germline ends. This CDR3 region has 16 residues. CDR3: CASSLYIFGTHYEQYF. DNA for the CDR3: TGTGCCAGCAGCTTATATATCTTCGGGACTCACTACGAGCAGTACTTC.

This chain links TRBV21-1 with TRBJ2-2; the table's D call TRBD2 went unverified against the DNA. TRBV21-1 is marked as a pseudogene. This CDR3 region has 14 residues. CDR3: CASSKELALGELFF. CDR3 nucleotide sequence: TGTGCCAGCAGCAAAGAACTAGCCCTCGGGGAGCTGTTTTTT.

The chain's CDR3 is CASSVRGLYQPQHF. The CDR3, as DNA: TGCGCCAGCAGTGTTAGGGGGCTTTATCAGCCCCAGCATTTT. The J gene is TRBJ1-5, the V gene TRBV10-1; TRBD1 matches at 7 bases. Germline CDR1 and CDR2: WNHNN and SYGVQD (reference sequence). V dropped 4 bases and J dropped 5; count of bases not matched to a gene: 5. CDR3 length: 14 residues.

V is TRBV2 and J is TRBJ1-4, with D unresolved. Germline loops: CDR1 SNHLY, CDR2 FYNNEI. The CDR3 runs 12 residues. The V and J ends lost 3 bases and 8 bases respectively, with 7 bases between them. The CDR3 bases are TGTGCCAGCAGTGATCGGGGAGAAAAACTGTTTTTT. This gives the protein CASSDRGEKLFF.

The V and J genes are TRBV19 and TRBJ1-1, with 11 bases lining up with TRBD1. The CDR3 sequence is 16 residues long. Germline V gives CDR1 LNHDA, CDR2 SQIVND (reference sequence). Trimming removed 4 bases from V and 5 bases from J; junction bases left unmatched: 9. The CDR3 DNA is TGTGCCAGTAGTACCCGGGACAGGGGGGTGGGAACTGAAGCTTTCTTT. Its protein product is CASSTRDRGVGTEAFF.

The CDR3 is CASSFSSSGNEQFF. The DNA for the CDR3 is TGTGCCAGCAGCTTCTCTTCTAGTGGGAATGAGCAGTTCTTC. V usage is TRBV7-2 and J usage is TRBJ2-1; no clear D. Germline V CDR1 and CDR2: SGHTA, FQGNSA. Trimming removed 3 bases at V and 7 bases at J, with 13 bases between. The CDR3 sequence is 14 residues long. The complete variable domain, with remaining parts taken from reference TRBV7-2 and TRBJ2-1, reads GAGVSQSPSNKVTEKGKDVELRCDPISGHTALYWYRQSLGQGLEFLIYFQGNSAPDKSGLPSDRFSAERTGGSVSTLTIQRTQQEDSAVYLCASSFSSSGNEQFFGPGTRLTVL.

The chain has TRBV3-1 (or the pseudogene TRBV3-2) and TRBJ2-7; TRBD1 might be the D (5 bases). Germline CDR1 is LGHDT and CDR2 is YNNKEL (reference sequence). V was cut by 4 bases and J by 3 bases, with 13 bases left in between. The CDR3 contains 14 residues. CDR3 sequence reads: CASSRRVGIYEQYF. The CDR3, as DNA: TGTGCCAGCAGCCGCAGGGTAGGGATCTACGAGCAGTACTTC.

This CDR3 is CASSQDRDNEKLFF. The CDR3 region has the DNA TGTGCCAGCAGCCAGGACAGAGATAATGAAAAACTGTTTTTT. V gene TRBV6-6 combines with J gene TRBJ1-4; D perhaps matches TRBD1 (6 bases). Germline lookup yields CDR1 MNHNY and CDR2 SVGAGI (reference sequence). The CDR3 is 14 amino acids. V lost 6 bases and J lost 4, with 12 bases in between.